The sequence of this TCR beta chain was determined in a study of OX40 agonist ivuxolimab in advanced cancers. Overall study: The patients' treatment was ivuxolimab, an agonistic anti-OX40 (CD134) antibody. Study-level points and caveats: Low normalized T-cell clonal expansion was additionally recorded for some nonresponders. In the 0.1-3.0 mg/kg groups, partial responders showed among the lowest expansion. CD8+ T cells were the subset that, on average, had more expanded clones than CD4+.

Clones were read by immunoSEQ multiplex PCR, and TCRdb kept only the in-frame ones, dropping some. The sample yields around 83,000 clones, 91% seen once. As to this clone: Its antigen is undetermined.

Germline V CDR1 and CDR2: SNHLY, FYNNEI. CDR3 length: 14 residues. V was shortened by 8 bases and J by 2 bases, with 14 bases between the two germline ends. The clonotype was recovered from an adult with an advanced solid tumor such as melanoma, head and neck, liver or kidney cancer. The chain uses TRBV2 and TRBJ2-3; D is possibly TRBD2 (5 bases). The sequencing here drew on CD4+ or CD8+ T cells sorted from blood, taken in a trial of the OX40 agonist ivuxolimab. The CDR3 DNA sequence: TGTGCCAGCCGTGTAGAGGGCAACACAGATACGCAGTATTTT. This codes for CASRVEGNTDTQYF.